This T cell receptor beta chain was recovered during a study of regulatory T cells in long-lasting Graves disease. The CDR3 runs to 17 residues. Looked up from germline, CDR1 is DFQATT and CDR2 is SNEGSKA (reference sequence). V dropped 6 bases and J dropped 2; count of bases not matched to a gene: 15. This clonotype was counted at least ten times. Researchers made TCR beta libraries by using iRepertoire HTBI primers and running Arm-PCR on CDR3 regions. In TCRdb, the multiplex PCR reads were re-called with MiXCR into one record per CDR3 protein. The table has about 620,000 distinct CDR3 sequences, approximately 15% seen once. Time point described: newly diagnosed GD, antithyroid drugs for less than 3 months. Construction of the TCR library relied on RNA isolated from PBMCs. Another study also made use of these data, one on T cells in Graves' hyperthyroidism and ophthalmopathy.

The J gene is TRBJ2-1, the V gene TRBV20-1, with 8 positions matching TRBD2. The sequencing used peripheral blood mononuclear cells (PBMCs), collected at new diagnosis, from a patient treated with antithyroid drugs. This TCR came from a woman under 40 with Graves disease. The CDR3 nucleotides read TGCAGTGCCCGCGATCTCCTTACTAGCGGAACCTACAATGAGCAGTTCTTC. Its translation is CSARDLLTSGTYNEQFF.